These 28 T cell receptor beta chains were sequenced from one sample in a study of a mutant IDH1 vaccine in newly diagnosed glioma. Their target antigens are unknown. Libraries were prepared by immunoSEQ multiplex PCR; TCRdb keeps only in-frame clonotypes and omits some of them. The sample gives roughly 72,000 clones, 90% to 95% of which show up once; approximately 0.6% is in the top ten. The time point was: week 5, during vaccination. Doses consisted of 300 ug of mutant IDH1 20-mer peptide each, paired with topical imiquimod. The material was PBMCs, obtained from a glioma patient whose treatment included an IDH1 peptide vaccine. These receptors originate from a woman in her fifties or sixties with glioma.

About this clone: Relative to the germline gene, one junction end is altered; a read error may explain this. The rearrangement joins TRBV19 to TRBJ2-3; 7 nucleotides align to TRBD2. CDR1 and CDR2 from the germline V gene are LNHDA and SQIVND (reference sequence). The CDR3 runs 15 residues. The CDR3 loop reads CASSITGLPHRYAVF. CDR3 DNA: TGTGCCAGTAGTATTACGGGACTACCCCACAGATACGCAGTATTT.

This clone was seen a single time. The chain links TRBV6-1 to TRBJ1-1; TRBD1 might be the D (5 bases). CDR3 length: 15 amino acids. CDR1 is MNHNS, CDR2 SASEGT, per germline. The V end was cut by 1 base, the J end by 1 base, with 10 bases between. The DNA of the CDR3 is TGTGCCAGCAGTGAAGGTGGGCAGGGGAACACTGAAGCTTTCTTT. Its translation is CASSEGGQGNTEAFF.

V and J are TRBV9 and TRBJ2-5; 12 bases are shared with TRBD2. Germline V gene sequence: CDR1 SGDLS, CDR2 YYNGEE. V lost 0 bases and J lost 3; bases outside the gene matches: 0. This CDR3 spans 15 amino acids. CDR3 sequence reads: CASSVGLAGEETQYF. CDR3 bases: TGTGCCAGCAGCGTAGGACTAGCGGGAGAAGAGACCCAGTACTTC.

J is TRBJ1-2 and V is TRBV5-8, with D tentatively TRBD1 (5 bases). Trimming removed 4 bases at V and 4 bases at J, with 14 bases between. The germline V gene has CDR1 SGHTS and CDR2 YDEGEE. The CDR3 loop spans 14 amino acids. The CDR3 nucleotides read TGTGCCAGCAGCCCCGATGGGACCATCTATGGCTACACCTTC. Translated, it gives CASSPDGTIYGYTF. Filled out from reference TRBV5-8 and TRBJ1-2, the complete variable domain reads EAGVTQSPTHLIKTRGQQATLRCSPISGHTSVYWYQQALGLGLQFLLWYDEGEERNRGNFPPRFSGRQFPNYSSELNVNALELEDSALYLCASSPDGTIYGYTFGSGTRLTVV.

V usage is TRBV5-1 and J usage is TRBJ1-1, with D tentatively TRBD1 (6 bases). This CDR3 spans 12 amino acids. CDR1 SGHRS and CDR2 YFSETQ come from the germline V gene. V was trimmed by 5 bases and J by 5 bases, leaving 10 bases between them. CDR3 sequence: CASRVGGTEAFF. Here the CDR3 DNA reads TGCGCCAGCAGGGTAGGGGGAACTGAAGCTTTCTTT.

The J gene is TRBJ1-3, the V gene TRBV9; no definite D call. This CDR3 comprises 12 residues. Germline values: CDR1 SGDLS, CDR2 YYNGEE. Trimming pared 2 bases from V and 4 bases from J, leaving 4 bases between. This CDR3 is CASSVPGNTIYF. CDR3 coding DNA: TGTGCCAGCAGCGTCCCCGGAAACACCATATATTTT. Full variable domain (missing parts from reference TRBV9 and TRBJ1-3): DSGVTQTPKHLITATGQRVTLRCSPRSGDLSVYWYQQSLDQGLQFLIQYYNGEERAKGNILERFSAQQFPDLHSELNLSSLELGDSALYFCASSVPGNTIYFGEGSWLTVV.

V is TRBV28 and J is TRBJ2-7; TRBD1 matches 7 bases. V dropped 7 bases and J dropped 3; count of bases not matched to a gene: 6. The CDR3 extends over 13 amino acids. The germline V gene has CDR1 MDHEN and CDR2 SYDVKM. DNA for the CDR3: TGTGCCAGCACAGGGGGTATTAACTACGAGCAGTACTTC. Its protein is CASTGGINYEQYF.

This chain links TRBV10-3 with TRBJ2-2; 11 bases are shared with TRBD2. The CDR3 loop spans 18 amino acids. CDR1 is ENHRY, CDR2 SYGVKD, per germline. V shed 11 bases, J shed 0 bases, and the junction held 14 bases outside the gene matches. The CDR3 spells CAAGTGLAEASNTGELFF. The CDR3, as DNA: TGTGCCGCCGGAACGGGACTAGCGGAAGCTTCGAACACCGGGGAGCTGTTTTTT.

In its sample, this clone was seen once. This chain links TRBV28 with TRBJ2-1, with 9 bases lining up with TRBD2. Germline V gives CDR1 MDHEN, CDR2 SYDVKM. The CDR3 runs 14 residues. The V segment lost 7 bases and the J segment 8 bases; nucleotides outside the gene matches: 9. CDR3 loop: CASIAGTSNYEQFF. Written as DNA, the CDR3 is TGTGCCAGCATCGCCGGGACTAGCAACTATGAGCAGTTCTTC. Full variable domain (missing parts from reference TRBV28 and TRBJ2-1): DVKVTQSSRYLVKRTGEKVFLECVQDMDHENMFWYRQDPGLGLRLIYFSYDVKMKEKGDIPEGYSVSREKKERFSLILESASTNQTSMYLCASIAGTSNYEQFFGPGTRLTVL.

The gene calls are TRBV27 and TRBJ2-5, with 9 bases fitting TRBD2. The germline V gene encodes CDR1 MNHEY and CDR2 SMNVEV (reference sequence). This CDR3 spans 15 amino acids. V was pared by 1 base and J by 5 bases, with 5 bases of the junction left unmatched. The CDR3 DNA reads TGTGCCAGCAGTTTATTCCCTAGCGGGAAGGAGACCCAGTACTTC. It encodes CASSLFPSGKETQYF.

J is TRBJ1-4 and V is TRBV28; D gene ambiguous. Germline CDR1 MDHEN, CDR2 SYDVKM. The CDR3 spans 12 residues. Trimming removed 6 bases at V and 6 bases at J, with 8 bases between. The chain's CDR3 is CASRGRDEKLFF. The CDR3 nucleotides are TGTGCCAGCAGAGGGCGGGATGAAAAACTGTTTTTT.

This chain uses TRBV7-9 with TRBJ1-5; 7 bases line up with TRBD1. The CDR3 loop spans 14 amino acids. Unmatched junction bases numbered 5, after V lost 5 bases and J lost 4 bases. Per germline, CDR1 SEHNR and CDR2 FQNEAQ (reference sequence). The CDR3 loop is CASSAQGSNQPQHF. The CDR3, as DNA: TGTGCCAGCAGCGCACAGGGGTCAAATCAGCCCCAGCATTTT.

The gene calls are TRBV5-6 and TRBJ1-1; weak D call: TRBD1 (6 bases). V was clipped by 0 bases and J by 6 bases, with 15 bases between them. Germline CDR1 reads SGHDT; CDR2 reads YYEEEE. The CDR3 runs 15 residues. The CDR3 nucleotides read TGTGCCAGCAGCTTGGTCTTCAGGGGATTCGCTGAAGCTTTCTTT. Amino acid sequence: CASSLVFRGFAEAFF.

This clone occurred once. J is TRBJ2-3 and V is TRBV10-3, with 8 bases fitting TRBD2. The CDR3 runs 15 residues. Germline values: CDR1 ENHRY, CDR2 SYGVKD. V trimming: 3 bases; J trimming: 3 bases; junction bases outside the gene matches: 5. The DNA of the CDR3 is TGTGCCATCAGTGATATGGTAGCGGGGACAGATACGCAGTATTTT. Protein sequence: CAISDMVAGTDTQYF.

For the CDR3, the DNA is TGTGCCAGCAGCTCTGATTTGAGGGAAAACTATGGCTACACCTTC. Translation gives CASSSDLRENYGYTF. The chain is built from TRBV5-6 and TRBJ1-2; D remains unclear. Trimming pared 3 bases from V and 2 bases from J, leaving 14 bases between. The CDR3 covers 15 residues. Per the germline V gene, CDR1 is SGHDT and CDR2 is YYEEEE.

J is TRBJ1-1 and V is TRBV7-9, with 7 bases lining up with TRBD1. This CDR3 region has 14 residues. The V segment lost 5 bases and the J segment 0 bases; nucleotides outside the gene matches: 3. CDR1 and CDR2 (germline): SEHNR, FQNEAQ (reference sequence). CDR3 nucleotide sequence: TGTGCCAGCAGCCCGGGACAGCTGAACACTGAAGCTTTCTTT. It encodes CASSPGQLNTEAFF. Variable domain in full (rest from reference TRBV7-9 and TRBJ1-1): DTGVSQNPRHKITKRGQNVTFRCDPISEHNRLYWYRQTLGQGPEFLTYFQNEAQLEKSRLLSDRFSAERPKGSFSTLEIQRTEQGDSAMYLCASSPGQLNTEAFFGQGTRLTVV.

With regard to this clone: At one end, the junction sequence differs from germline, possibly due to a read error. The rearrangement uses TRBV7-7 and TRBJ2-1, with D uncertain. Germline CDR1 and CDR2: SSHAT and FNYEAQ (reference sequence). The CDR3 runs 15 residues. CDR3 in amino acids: CASSLGIGTYNEQFF. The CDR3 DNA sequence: TGTGCTAGCAGCTTAGGGATAGGGACCTACAATGAGCAGTTCTTC.

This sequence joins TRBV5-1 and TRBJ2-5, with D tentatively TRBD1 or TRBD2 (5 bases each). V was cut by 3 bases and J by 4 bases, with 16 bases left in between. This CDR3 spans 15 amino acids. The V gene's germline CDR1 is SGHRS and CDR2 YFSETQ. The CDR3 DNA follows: TGCGCCAGCAGCTCCGAAACGGGGCTAGGAGAGACCCAGTACTTC. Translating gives CASSSETGLGETQYF.

CDR3 residues: CASSEASFYSNQPQHF. CDR3 in DNA: TGTGCCAGCAGTGAAGCATCCTTCTATAGCAATCAGCCCCAGCATTTT. The chain employs TRBV6-1 and TRBJ1-5; D gene ambiguous. The V gene's germline CDR1 is MNHNS and CDR2 SASEGT. The CDR3 totals 16 residues. V lost 0 bases and J lost 0, with 9 bases in between.

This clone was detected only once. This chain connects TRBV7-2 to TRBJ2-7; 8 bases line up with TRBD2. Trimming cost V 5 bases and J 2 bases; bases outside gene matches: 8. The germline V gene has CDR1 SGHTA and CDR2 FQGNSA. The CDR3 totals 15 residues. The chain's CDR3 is CASSRLAGMPYEQYF. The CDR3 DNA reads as TGTGCCAGCAGCCGTTTAGCGGGGATGCCCTACGAGCAGTACTTC.

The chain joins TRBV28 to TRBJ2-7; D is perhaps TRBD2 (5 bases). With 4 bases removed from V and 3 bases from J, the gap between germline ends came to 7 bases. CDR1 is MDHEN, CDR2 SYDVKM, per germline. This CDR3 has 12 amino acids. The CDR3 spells CASSYGVYEQYF. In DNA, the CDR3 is TGTGCCAGCAGTTACGGGGTCTACGAGCAGTACTTC. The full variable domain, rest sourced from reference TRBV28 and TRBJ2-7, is DVKVTQSSRYLVKRTGEKVFLECVQDMDHENMFWYRQDPGLGLRLIYFSYDVKMKEKGDIPEGYSVSREKKERFSLILESASTNQTSMYLCASSYGVYEQYFGPGTRLTVT.

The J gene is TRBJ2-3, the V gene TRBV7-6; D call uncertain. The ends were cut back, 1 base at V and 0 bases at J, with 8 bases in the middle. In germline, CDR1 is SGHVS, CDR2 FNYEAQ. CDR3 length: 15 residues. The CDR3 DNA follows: TGTGCCAGCAGCTTAGTCGCGACTAGCACAGATACGCAGTATTTT. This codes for CASSLVATSTDTQYF.

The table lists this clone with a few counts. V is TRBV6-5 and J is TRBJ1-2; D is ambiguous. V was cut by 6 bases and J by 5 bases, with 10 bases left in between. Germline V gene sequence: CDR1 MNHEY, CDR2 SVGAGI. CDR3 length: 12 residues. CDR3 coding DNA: TGTGCCAGCAGGGAAGCCCGATATGGCTACACCTTC. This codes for CASREARYGYTF.

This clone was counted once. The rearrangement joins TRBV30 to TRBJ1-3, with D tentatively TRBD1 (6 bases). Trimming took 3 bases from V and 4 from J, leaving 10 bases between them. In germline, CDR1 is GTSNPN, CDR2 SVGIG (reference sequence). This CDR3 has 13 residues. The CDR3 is CAWSTGPGNTIYF. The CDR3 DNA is TGTGCCTGGAGCACAGGGCCCGGAAACACCATATATTTT.

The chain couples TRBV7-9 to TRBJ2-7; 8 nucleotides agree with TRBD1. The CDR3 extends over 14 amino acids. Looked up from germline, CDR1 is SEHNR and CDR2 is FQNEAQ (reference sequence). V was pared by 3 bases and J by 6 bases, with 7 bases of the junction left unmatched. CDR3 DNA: TGTGCCAGCAGCTTCAGACAGGGGTCGATCGAGCAGTACTTC. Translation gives CASSFRQGSIEQYF.

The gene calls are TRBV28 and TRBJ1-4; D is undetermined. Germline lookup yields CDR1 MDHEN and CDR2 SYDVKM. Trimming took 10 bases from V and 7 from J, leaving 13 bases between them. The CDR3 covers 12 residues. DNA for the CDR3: TGTGCCATTTCAGGACGCACTGAAAAACTGTTTTTT. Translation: CAISGRTEKLFF. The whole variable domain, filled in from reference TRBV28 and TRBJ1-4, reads DVKVTQSSRYLVKRTGEKVFLECVQDMDHENMFWYRQDPGLGLRLIYFSYDVKMKEKGDIPEGYSVSREKKERFSLILESASTNQTSMYLCAISGRTEKLFFGSGTQLSVL.

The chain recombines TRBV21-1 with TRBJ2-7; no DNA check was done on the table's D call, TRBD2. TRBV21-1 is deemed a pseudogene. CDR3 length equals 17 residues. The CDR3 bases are TGTGCCAGCAGCAAAAGGGATATATCACTAGCCCCCAACGAGCAGTACTTC. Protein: CASSKRDISLAPNEQYF.

The CDR3 sequence is CASSRTSGKNNEQFF. As DNA, the CDR3 is TGTGCCAGCAGTAGGACTAGCGGGAAAAACAATGAGCAGTTCTTC. This chain links TRBV28 with TRBJ2-1; 12 bases are a match to TRBD2. The CDR3 has 15 residues. V lost 5 bases, J lost 5 bases, and 4 bases stayed unmatched. Germline assignment: CDR1 MDHEN and CDR2 SYDVKM.